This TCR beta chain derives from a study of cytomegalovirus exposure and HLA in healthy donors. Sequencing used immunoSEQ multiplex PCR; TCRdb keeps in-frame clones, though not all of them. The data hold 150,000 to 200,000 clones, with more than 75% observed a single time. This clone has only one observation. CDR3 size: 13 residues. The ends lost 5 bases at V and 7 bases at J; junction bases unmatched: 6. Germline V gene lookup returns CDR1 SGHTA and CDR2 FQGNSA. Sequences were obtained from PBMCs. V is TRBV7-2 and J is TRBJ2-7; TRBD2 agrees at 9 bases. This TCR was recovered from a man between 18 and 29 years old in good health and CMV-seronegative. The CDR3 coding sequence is TGTGCCAGCAGCACCGCGGGAGGGGGAGAGCAGTACTTC. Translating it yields CASSTAGGGEQYF.